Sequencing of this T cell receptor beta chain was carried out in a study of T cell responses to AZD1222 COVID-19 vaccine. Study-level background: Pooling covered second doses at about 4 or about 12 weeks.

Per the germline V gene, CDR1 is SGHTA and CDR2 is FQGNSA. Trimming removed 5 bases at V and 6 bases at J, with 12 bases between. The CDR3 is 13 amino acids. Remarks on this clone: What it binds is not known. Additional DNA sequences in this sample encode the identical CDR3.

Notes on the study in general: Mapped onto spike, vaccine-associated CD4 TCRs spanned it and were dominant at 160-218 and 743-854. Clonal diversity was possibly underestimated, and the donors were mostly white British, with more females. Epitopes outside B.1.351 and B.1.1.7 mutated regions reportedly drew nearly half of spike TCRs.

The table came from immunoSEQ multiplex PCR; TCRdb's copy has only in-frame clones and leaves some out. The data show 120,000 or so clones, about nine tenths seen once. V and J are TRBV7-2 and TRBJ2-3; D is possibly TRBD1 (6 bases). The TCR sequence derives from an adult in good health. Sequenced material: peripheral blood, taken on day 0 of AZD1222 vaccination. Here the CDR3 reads CASSPNQGDTQYF. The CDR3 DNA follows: TGTGCCAGCAGCCCAAATCAGGGGGATACGCAGTATTTT.